Listed below are T cell receptor beta chains from one sample, sequenced in a study of T cells expressing NK-cell markers. TCRdb reprocessed the 5' RACE reads, with one entry per CDR3 protein and no DNA. The ten top clones account for around 3.9%, within a sample of about 260,000 distinct CDR3 sequences. The specimen was blood T cells: a sorted CD56 or NKG2C T cell subset, CD4+ or CD8+ T cells, or bulk PBMC T cells (not recorded which). The receptors here all came from a woman between 18 and 75 years old in good health. Both conserved end residues are part of each CDR3.

cdr3_length: 19; v_call: TRBV4-2; j_call: TRBJ2-6; cdr3_aa: CASSQVGDSGIAGANVLTF
cdr3_length: 13; v_call: TRBV28; j_call: TRBJ2-1; cdr3_aa: CASSLYSSSEQFF
cdr3_length: 12; v_call: TRBV10-3; j_call: TRBJ2-7; cdr3_aa: CAMGGVGNEQYF
cdr3_length: 15; v_call: TRBV12-3/TRBV12-4; j_call: TRBJ1-5; cdr3_aa: CASSFFRGGNQPQHF
cdr3_length: 12; v_call: TRBV20-1; j_call: TRBJ2-1; cdr3_aa: CSARGAYNEQFF
cdr3_length: 13; v_call: TRBV7-3; j_call: TRBJ2-3; cdr3_aa: CASSTGYLDTQYF
cdr3_length: 14; v_call: TRBV10-3; j_call: TRBJ1-6; cdr3_aa: CAISSGQGNSPLHF
cdr3_length: 14; v_call: TRBV30; j_call: TRBJ2-4; cdr3_aa: CAWSRRGTQNIQYF
cdr3_length: 16; v_call: TRBV11-2; j_call: TRBJ1-5; cdr3_aa: CASSPRTDYSNQPQHF
cdr3_length: 17; v_call: TRBV20-1; j_call: TRBJ2-4; cdr3_aa: CSAPRQGIRLAKNIQYF
cdr3_length: 16; v_call: TRBV7-9; j_call: TRBJ1-1; cdr3_aa: CASSHREGAMNTEAFF
cdr3_length: 15; v_call: TRBV5-1; j_call: TRBJ2-5; cdr3_aa: CASSSTDRGQETQYF
cdr3_length: 13; v_call: TRBV30; j_call: TRBJ2-1; cdr3_aa: CAWLTGGYNEQFF
cdr3_length: 16; v_call: TRBV12-3/TRBV12-4; j_call: TRBJ2-2; cdr3_aa: CASSTYRGRATGELFF
cdr3_length: 14; v_call: TRBV5-5; j_call: TRBJ2-1; cdr3_aa: CASSLVLATNEQFF
cdr3_length: 13; v_call: TRBV5-1; j_call: TRBJ1-2; cdr3_aa: CASSLGDIGGYTF